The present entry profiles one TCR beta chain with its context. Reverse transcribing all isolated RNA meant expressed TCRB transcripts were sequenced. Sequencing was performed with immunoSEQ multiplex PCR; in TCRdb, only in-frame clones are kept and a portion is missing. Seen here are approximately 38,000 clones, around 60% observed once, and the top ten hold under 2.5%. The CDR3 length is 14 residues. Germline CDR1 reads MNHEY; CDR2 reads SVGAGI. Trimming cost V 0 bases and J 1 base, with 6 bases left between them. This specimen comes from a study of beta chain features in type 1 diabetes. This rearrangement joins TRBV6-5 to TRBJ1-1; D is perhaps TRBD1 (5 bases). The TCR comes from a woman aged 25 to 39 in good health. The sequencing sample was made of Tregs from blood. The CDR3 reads CASSYSQGNTEAFF. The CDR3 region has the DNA TGTGCCAGCAGTTACTCTCAGGGGAACACTGAAGCTTTCTTT.